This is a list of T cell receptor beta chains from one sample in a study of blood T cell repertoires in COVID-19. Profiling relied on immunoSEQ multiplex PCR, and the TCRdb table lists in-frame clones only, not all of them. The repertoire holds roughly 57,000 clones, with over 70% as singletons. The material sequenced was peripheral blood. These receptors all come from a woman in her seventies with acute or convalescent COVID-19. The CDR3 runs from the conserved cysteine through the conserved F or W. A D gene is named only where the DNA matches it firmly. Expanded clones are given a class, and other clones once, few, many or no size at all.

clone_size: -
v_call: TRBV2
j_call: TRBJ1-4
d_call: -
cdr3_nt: TGTGCCAGCAGCCAAGCTACCGGGACTATTGATAAACTGTTTTTT
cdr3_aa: CASSQATGTIDKLFF

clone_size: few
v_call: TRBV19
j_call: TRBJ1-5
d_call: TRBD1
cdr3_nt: TGTGCCAGTAGGCCCGGACAGGGGGCGGGTCAGCCCCAGCATTTT
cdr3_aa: CASRPGQGAGQPQHF

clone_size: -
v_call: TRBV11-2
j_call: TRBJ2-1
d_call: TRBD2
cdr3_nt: TGTGCCAGCAGCGCCAGACTAGCGGGGGGCTTATACAATGAGCAGTTCTTC
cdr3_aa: CASSARLAGGLYNEQFF

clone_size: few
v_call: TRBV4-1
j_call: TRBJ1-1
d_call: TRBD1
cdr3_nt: TGCGCCAGCAGCTATAGGACAGGGGGCACTTGGGACACTGAAGCTTTCTTT
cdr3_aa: CASSYRTGGTWDTEAFF

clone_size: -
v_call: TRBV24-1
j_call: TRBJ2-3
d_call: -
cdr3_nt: TGTGCCACCAGTGATTTTGTCCACTCTAGCACAGATACGCAGTATTTT
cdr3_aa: CATSDFVHSSTDTQYF

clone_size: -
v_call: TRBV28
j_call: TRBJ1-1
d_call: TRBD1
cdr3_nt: TGTGCCAGCAGTTCCGGGACAGGGAGAAAGGCTTTCTTT
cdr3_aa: CASSSGTGRKAFF

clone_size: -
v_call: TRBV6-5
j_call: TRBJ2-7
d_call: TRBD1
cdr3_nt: TGTGCCAGCACCAGGGGACAGTCAATGGAGCAGTACTTC
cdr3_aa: CASTRGQSMEQYF

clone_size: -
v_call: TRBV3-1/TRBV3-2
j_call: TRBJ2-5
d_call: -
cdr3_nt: TGTGCCAGCAGCCGACTGAGGATGGGGACCCAGTACTTC
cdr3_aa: CASSRLRMGTQYF

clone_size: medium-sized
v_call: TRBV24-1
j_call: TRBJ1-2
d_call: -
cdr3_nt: TGTGCCACCAGTTACTCGAGAGAGAACTATGGCTACACCTTC
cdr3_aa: CATSYSRENYGYTF

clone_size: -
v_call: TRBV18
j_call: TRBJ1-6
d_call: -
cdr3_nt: TGTGCCAGCTCCGGAAACAGGGATCCTAATTCACCCCTCCACTTT
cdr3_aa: CASSGNRDPNSPLHF

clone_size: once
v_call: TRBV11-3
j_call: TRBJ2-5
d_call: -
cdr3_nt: TGTGCCAGCAGCCTCACGAACGGGCAGGGAGAGACCCAGTACTTC
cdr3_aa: CASSLTNGQGETQYF

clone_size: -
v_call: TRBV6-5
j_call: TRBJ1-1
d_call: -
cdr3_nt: TGTGCCAGCAGGCGGGGTTTGTTTGACACTGAAGCTTTCTTT
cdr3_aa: CASRRGLFDTEAFF

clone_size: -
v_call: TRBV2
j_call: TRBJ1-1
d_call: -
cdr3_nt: TGTGCCAGCAGTCGGAACCTGGGACACATGAACACTGAAGCTTTCTTT
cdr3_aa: CASSRNLGHMNTEAFF

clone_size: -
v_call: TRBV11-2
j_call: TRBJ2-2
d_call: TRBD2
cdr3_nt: TGTGCCAGCTCCCGCGCGGGGGCGAACACCGGGGAGCTGTTTTTT
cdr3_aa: CASSRAGANTGELFF

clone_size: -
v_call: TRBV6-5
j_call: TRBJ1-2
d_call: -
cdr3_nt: TGTGCCAGCGGGCCCAGGGATGGCTACACCTTC
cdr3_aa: CASGPRDGYTF

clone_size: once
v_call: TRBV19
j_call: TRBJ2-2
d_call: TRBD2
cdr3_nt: TGTGCCAGTAGTCCCTACCTCCTCGGGACTAGCGGGGGCCCGAACACCGGGGAGCTGTTTTTT
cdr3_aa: CASSPYLLGTSGGPNTGELFF

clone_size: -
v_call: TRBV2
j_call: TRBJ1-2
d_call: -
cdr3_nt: TGTGCCAGCACCGAAAGGGGGACTGGCTACACCTTC
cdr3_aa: CASTERGTGYTF

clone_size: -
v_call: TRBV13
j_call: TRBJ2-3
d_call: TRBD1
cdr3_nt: TGTGCCAGCAGCTCGTCGGACAGGGCAGATACGCAGTATTTT
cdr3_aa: CASSSSDRADTQYF

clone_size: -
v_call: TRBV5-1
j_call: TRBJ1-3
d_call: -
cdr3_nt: TGCGCCAGCAGCGATAGTCCATTCTCTGGAAACACCATATATTTT
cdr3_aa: CASSDSPFSGNTIYF

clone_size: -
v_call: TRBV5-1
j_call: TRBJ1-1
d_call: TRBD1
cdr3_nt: TGCGCCAGCAGCTTTCCGACAGGGGGTAGGAACACTGAAGCTTTCTTT
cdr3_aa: CASSFPTGGRNTEAFF

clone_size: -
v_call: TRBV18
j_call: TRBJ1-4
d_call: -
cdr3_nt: TGTGCCAGCTCACCACGGGTAGGGGACTCAGATGAAAAACTGTTTTTT
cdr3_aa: CASSPRVGDSDEKLFF

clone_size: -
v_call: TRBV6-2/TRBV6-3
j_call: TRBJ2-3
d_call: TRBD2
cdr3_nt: TGTGCCAGCAGTTACTCAGCGGGGTTTAAAACAGATACGCAGTATTTT
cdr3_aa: CASSYSAGFKTDTQYF

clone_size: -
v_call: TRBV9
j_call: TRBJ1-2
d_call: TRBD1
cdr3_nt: TGTGCCAGCAGCGTAGACTTAGGGGGCCGGGGCTATGGCTACACCTTC
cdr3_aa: CASSVDLGGRGYGYTF

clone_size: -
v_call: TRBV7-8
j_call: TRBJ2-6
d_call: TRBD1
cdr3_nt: TGTGCCAGCAGCCCCGGGACAGGGGCTGGGGCCAACGTCCTGACTTTC
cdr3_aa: CASSPGTGAGANVLTF

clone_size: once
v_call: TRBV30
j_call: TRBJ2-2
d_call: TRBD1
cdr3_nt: TGTGCCTGGGTGGGGCAGGGGGCTTTCGGCGGGGAGCTGTTTTTT
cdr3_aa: CAWVGQGAFGGELFF

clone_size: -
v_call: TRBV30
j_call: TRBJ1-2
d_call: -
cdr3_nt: TGTGCCTGGAACCTTAAAACCGGGGACTATGGCTACACCTTC
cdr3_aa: CAWNLKTGDYGYTF

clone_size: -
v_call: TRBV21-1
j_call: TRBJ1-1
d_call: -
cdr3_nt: TGTGCCAGCAGCAAGTGTCCCCGACAGGGGGCGTTAACTGAAGCTTTCTTT
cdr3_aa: CASSKCPRQGALTEAFF

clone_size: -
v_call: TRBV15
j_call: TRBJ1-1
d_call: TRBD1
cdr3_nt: TGTGCCACCAGCTTCTTGAGGCAGGGGGAGACAGAAGCTTTCTTT
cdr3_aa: CATSFLRQGETEAFF

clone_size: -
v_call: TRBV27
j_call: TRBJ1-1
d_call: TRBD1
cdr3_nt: TGTGCCAGCACCCGAGGGACAGGGAACACTGAAGCTTTCTTT
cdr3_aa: CASTRGTGNTEAFF

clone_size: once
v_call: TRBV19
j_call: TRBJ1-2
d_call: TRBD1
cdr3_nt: TGTGCCAGTAGCCGCCCCGGACAGGGGAACTATGGCTACACCTTC
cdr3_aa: CASSRPGQGNYGYTF

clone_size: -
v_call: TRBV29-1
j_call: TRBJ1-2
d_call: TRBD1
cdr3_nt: TGCAGCGTTTCGAGGTGGGGGACAGCCTATGGCTACACCTTC
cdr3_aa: CSVSRWGTAYGYTF

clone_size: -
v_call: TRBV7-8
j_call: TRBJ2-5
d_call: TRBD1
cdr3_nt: TGTGCCAGCAGCTTAGCCGACGGACAGGGTAGGGAGACCCAGTACTTC
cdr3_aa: CASSLADGQGRETQYF

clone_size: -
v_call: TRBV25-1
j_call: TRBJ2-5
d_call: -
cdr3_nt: TGTGCCAGCAGCCACAGCGGGGGACAGGGAGAGACCCAGTACTTC
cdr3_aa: CASSHSGGQGETQYF

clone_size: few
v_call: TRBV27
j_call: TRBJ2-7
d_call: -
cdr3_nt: TGTGCCAGCAGCGGCGGGACTCCTTATCGGAAGGGTAGGACCTACGAGCAGTACTTC
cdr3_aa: CASSGGTPYRKGRTYEQYF

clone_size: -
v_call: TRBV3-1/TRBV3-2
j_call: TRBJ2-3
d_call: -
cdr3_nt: TGTGCCAGCAGCCAAGCGGGGCAGGGGTCCTTGGCGCAGTATTTT
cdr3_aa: CASSQAGQGSLAQYF

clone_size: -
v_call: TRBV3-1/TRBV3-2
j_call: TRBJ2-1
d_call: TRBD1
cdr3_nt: TGTGCCAGCAGCCAAGGACAGGGGATAGGTGAGCAGTTCTTC
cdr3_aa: CASSQGQGIGEQFF

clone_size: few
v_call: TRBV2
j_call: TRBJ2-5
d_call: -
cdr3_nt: TGTGCCAGCGGACTCAAGGAGGGAGAGACCCAGTACTTC
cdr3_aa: CASGLKEGETQYF

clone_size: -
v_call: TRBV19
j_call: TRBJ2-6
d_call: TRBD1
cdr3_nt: TGTGCCAGTAGTATAGATGCCCCCGGGACAGGGACGTCTGGGGCCAACGTCCTGACTTTC
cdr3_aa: CASSIDAPGTGTSGANVLTF

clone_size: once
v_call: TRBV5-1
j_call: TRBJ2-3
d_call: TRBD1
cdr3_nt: TGCGCCAGCAGCTTGGGGACAGGGGTGATAGGTACAGATACGCAGTATTTT
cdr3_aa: CASSLGTGVIGTDTQYF

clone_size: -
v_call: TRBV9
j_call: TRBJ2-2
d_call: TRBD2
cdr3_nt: TGTGCCAGCAGCTATACTAGCGGCAACACCGGGGAGCTGTTTTTT
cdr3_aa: CASSYTSGNTGELFF

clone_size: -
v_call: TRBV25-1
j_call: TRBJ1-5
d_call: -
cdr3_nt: TGTGCCAGCCACTGCAGGGGTGGGAATCAGCCCCAGCATTTT
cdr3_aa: CASHCRGGNQPQHF

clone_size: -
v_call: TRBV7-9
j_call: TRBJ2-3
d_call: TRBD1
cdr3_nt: TGTGCCAGCAGCTCGGGACAGACCATCACAGATACGCAGTATTTT
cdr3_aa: CASSSGQTITDTQYF

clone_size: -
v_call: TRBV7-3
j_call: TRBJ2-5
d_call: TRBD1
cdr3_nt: TGTGCCAGCAGCCGATCAGGGGGTCCCCAAGAGACCCAGTACTTC
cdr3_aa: CASSRSGGPQETQYF

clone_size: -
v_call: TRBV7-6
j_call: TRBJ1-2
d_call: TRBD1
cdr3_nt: TGTGCCAGCAGCTTCACGAGCAGGGGGATCGGTCACGGGGGCTACACCTTC
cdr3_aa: CASSFTSRGIGHGGYTF

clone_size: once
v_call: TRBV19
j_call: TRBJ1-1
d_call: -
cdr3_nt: TGTGCCAGTAGTATAGGACAGGATATTAACACTGAAGCTTTCTTT
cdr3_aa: CASSIGQDINTEAFF

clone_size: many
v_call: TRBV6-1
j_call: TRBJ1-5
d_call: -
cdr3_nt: TGTGCCAGCAGTGACCCTGGGAGAAATCAGCCCCAGCATTTT
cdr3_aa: CASSDPGRNQPQHF

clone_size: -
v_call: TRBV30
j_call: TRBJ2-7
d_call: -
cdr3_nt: TGTGCCTGGAGTGGGGATCTCTCCAGGGGCGAGCAGTACTTC
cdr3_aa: CAWSGDLSRGEQYF

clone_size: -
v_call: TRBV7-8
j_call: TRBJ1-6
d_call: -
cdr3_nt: TGTGCCAGCAGCTTATCGGGCAAAGCAAAGGACACCCTCCACTTT
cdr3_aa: CASSLSGKAKDTLHF

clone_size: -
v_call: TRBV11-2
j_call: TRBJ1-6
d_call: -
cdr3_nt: TGTGCCAGCAGCTTAGGGCCATCGAATTCACCCCTCCACTTT
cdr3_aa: CASSLGPSNSPLHF

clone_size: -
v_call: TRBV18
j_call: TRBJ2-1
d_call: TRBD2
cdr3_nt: TGTGCCAGCTCACCGGCCGGGACTAGCGGCTACAATGAGCAGTTCTTC
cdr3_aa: CASSPAGTSGYNEQFF

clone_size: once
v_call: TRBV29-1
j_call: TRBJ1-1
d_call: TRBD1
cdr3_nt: TGCAGCGGGGGACAGTACCCAAACACTGAAGCTTTCTTT
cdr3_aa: CSGGQYPNTEAFF

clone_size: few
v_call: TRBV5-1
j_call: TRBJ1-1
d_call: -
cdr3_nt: TGCGCCAGCAGCTGGGCTGGGGCACAAGCTTTCTTT
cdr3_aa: CASSWAGAQAFF